The T cell receptor beta chain described here comes from a study of metastatic and nonmetastatic thyroid tumors (TCRdb year 2020). At the level of the whole study: Repertoires from peripheral blood and from tumor or nodule tissue samples of malignant and benign thyroid patients were compared.

Only a few counts were recorded for this clone. Its specific antigen is unknown. Base qualities are not recorded, but no much larger clone differs from it by a single base. Trimming accounts for 11 bases at V and 7 bases at J, while the number of junction bases matched to no gene is 16. CDR1 MNHEY and CDR2 SVGEGT were looked up in the germline V gene. The CDR3 contains 14 residues, cysteine and valine counted. Only the CDR3 DNA stays, 42 bases, in frame from base 1. What the work shows at the level of the full study, not this receptor alone: TCR beta diversity was reported as significantly higher in malignant tumors than in benign nodules, in both blood and tumor samples.

No patient had received any treatment before thyroid surgery. Using T-cell receptor beta sequencing, the study looked back at clinical samples from patients collected from the early 2010s to the late 2010s. The protocol used for the library was PCR. Sequencing relied on an Illumina HiSeq 4000. High-throughput sequencing was used to profile the TCR beta-chain CDR3 region of every patient. The study's processing was this. The researchers built a classifier to tell apart papillary thyroid cancer patients with distant metastasis, based on CDR3 differences among clinicopathological groups. Repertoire diversity was assessed with the Shannon index, and tumor-blood repertoire similarity with the Morisita-Horn index. The raw public reads went through TCRdb reprocessing: fastp at Q25, MiXCR clone calling, in-frame beta chains kept. These V and J calls derive from TCRdb rather than the authors' analysis. Here the sample has around 65,000 clones; 12% to 15% occur a single time. The top ten hold over 6.5% of the sample.

The sequenced material came from blood. The chain is encoded by TRBV6-2 or TRBV6-3 joined to TRBJ2-7, with TRBD2 identical over 8 junction bases. The receptor comes from a male donor with papillary thyroid cancer or a benign thyroid nodule (not recorded which). Some clones in this sample may be carry-over from other donors' samples. The CDR3 loop reads CASRASGSYNEQYV. The nucleotide sequence is TGTGCCTCCCGGGCTAGCGGGTCCTACAATGAGCAGTACGTC.